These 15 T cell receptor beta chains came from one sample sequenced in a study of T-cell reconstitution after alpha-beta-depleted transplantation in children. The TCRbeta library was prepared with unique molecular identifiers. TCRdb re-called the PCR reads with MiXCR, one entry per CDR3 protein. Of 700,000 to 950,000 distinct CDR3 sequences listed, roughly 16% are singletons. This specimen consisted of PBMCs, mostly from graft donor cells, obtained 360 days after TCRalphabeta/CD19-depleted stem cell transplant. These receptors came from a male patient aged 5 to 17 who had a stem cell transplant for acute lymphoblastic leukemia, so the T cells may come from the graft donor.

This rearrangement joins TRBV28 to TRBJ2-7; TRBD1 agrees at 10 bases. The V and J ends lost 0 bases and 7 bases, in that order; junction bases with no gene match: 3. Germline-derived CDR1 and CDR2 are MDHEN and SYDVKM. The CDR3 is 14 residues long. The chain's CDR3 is CASSLWGTGDEQYF. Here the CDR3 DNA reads TGTGCCAGCAGTTTATGGGGGACAGGGGATGAGCAGTACTTC.

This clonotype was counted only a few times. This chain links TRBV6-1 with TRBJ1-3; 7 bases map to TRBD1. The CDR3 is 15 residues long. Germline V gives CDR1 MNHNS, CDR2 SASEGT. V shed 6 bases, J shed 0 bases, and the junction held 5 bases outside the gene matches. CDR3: CASSWDSSSGNTIYF. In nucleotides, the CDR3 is TGTGCCAGCAGCTGGGACAGCAGCTCTGGAAACACCATATATTTT.

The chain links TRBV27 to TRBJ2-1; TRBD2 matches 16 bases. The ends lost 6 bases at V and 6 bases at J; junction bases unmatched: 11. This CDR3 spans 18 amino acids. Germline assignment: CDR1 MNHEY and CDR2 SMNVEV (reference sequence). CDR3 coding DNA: TGTGCCAGCAGCTCGGGACTAGCGGGAGGGCTCCCCCCCAATGAGCAGTTCTTC. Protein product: CASSSGLAGGLPPNEQFF.

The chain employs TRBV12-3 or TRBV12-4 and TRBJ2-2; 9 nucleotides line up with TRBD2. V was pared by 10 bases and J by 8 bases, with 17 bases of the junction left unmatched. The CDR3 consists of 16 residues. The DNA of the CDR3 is TGTGCCAATCTAGATCTGGACAGCGGGAGGATGGGGGAGCTGTTTTTT. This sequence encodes CANLDLDSGRMGELFF.

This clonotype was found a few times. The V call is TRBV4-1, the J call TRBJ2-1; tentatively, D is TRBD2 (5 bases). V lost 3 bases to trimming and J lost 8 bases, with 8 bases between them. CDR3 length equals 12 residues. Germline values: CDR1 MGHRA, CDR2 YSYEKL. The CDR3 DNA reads TGCGCCAGCAGCCAGATGCGGGATGAGCAGTTCTTC. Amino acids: CASSQMRDEQFF.

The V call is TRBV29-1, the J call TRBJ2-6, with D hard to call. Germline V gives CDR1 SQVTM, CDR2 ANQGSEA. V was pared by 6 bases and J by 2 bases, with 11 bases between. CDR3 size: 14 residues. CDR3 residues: CSVRRTTGANVLTF. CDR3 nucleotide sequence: TGCAGCGTCCGACGGACCACTGGGGCCAACGTCCTGACTTTC.

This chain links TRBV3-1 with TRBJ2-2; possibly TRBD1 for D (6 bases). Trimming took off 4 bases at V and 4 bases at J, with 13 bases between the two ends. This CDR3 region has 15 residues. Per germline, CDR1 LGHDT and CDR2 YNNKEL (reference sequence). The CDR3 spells CASSRRDTRTGELFF. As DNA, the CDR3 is TGTGCCAGCAGCCGTCGGGACACCCGCACCGGGGAGCTGTTTTTT.

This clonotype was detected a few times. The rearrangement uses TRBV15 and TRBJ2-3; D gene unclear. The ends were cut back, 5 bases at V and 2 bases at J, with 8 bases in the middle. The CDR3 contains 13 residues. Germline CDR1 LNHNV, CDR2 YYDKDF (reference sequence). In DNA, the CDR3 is TGTGCCACCAGCTTCGGGTACACAGATACGCAGTATTTT. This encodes CATSFGYTDTQYF.

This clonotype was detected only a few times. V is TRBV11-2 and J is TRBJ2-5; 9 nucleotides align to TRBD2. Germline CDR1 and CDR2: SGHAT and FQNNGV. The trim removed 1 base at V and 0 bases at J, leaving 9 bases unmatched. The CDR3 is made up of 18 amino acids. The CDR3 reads CASSLGSRLAEDQETQYF. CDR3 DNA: TGTGCCAGCAGCTTAGGATCAAGACTAGCGGAGGACCAAGAGACCCAGTACTTC.

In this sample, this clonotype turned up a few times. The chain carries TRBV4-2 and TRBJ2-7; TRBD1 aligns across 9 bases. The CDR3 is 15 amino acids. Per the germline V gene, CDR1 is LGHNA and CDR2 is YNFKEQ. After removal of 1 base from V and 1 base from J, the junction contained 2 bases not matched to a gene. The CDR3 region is CASSQGQGGSYEQYF. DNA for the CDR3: TGTGCCAGCAGCCAAGGACAGGGGGGTTCCTACGAGCAGTACTTC.

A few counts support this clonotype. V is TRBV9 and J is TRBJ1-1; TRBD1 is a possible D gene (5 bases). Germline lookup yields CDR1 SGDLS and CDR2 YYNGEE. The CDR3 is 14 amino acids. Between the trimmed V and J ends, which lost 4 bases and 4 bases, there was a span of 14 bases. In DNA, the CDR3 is TGTGCCAGCAGCCCGACGCCCGGGGGCACTGAAGCTTTCTTT. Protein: CASSPTPGGTEAFF.

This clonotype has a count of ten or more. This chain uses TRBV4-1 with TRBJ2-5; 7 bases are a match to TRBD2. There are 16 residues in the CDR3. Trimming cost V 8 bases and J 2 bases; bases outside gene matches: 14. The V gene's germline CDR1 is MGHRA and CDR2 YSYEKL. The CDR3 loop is CASGNSSGTSQETQYF. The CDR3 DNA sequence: TGCGCCAGCGGGAACTCAAGCGGGACTTCTCAAGAGACCCAGTACTTC.

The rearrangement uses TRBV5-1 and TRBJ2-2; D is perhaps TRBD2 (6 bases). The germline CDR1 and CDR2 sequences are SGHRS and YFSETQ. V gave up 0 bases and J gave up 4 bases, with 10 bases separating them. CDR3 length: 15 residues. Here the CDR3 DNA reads TGCGCCAGCAGCTTGGTCGAGGAGGGCACCGGGGAGCTGTTTTTT. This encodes CASSLVEEGTGELFF.

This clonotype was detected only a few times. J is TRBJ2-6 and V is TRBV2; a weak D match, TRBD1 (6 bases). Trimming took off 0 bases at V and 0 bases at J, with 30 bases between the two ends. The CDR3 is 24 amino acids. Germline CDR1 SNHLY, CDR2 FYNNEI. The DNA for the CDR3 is TGTGCCAGCAGTGAAGCGCTTGGAGGCATAAGAAGGGGACAACGGTACTCTGGGGCCAACGTCCTGACTTTC. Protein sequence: CASSEALGGIRRGQRYSGANVLTF.

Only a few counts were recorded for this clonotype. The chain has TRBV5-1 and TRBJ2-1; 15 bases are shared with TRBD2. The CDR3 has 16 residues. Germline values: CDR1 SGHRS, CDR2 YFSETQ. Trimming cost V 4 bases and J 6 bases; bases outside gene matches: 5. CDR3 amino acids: CASSLGTSGRSNEQFF. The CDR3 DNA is TGCGCCAGCAGCCTCGGGACTAGCGGGAGGAGCAATGAGCAGTTCTTC.